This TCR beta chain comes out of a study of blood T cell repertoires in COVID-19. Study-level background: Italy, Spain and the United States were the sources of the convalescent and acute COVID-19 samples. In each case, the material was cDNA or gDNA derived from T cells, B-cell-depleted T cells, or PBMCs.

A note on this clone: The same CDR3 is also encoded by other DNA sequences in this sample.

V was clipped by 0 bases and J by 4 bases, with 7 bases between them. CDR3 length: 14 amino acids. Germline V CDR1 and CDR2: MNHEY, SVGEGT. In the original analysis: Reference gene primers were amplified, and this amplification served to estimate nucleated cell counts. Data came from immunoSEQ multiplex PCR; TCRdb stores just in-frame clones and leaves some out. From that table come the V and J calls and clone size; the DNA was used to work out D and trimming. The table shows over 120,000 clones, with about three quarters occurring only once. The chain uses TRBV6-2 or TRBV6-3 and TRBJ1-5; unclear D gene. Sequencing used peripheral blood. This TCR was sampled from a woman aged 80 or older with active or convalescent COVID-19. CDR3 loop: CASSYSSRNQPQHF. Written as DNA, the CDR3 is TGTGCCAGCAGTTACTCTTCCAGAAATCAGCCCCAGCATTTT.